The sequence of this T cell receptor (beta chain) was determined in a study of cytomegalovirus exposure and HLA in healthy donors. Findings and limits, study-wide: Some TCR beta chains (roughly 160 of them) were listed as cytomegalovirus-associated. Clonal expansion was found to be greater in HLA-associated TCR beta chains than in equally common others in a later analysis.

The PCR used 60 Vbeta and 13 Jbeta primers. Authors' data handling: There were 80 million to 95 million unique TCR beta chains by a later count, and around 10 million of them were shared. Repertoires were generated with immunoSEQ multiplex PCR, while TCRdb's copy carries only in-frame clones and drops some. V, J and clone size derive from that table, while D and trimming were established from the DNA sequence. The table records 95,000 to 100,000 clones, 65% to 85% of them present only once. About this clone itself: Its antigen is unknown.

This CDR3 has 15 amino acids. Germline trimming cut 4 bases from V and 4 bases from J; bases unmatched to any gene: 6. The germline gives CDR1 MGHRA, CDR2 YSYEKL. This sequence joins TRBV4-1 and TRBJ2-3; the match to TRBD2 covers 9 bases. The sample comprised PBMCs. The receptor was derived from a middle-aged woman in good health and CMV-seronegative. Here the CDR3 DNA reads TGCGCCAGCAGCCCCTCTAGCGGGGTCCCAGATACGCAGTATTTT. Encoded protein: CASSPSSGVPDTQYF.